The 6 T cell receptor beta chains below all came from one sample that was sequenced in a study of cytomegalovirus exposure and HLA in healthy donors. A multiplex PCR was run with 60 Vbeta primers and 13 Jbeta primers. The protocol was immunoSEQ multiplex PCR, while the TCRdb copy is restricted to in-frame clones and leaves out a portion. The table lists some 210,000 clones, more than 75% of them singletons, with around 4% in the top ten. Source material: PBMCs. The receptor set was obtained from a male donor in good health and CMV-seronegative.

The rearrangement uses TRBV19 and TRBJ1-2, with a weak D call TRBD1 (5 bases). V shed 1 base and J shed 8 bases, with 14 bases lying between them. Germline CDR1 is LNHDA and CDR2 is SQIVND (reference sequence). This CDR3 is built from 14 residues. The CDR3 DNA reads TGTGCCAGTAGTATAGCGCAGGGTTGGCTGGGCTACACCTTC. Its protein product is CASSIAQGWLGYTF.

This clone appeared a few times. CDR3 residues: CASSPGLSSYNEQFF. The CDR3 bases are TGCGCCAGCAGCCCGGGACTTAGCTCCTACAATGAGCAGTTCTTC. The chain employs TRBV5-1 and TRBJ2-1; TRBD2 might be the D (6 bases). V dropped 4 bases and J dropped 0 bases, with 11 bases sitting between them. Germline loops: CDR1 SGHRS, CDR2 YFSETQ. The CDR3 covers 15 residues. The whole variable domain, filled in from reference TRBV5-1 and TRBJ2-1, reads KAGVTQTPRYLIKTRGQQVTLSCSPISGHRSVSWYQQTPGQGLQFLFEYFSETQRNKGNFPGRFSGRQFSNSRSEMNVSTLELGDSALYLCASSPGLSSYNEQFFGPGTRLTVL.

This clone showed up just a few times. This chain connects TRBV6-6 to TRBJ1-1; a possible D gene is TRBD1 (5 bases). V dropped 0 bases and J dropped 7 bases, with 18 bases sitting between them. There are 16 residues in the CDR3. The germline gives CDR1 MNHNY, CDR2 SVGAGI (reference sequence). The CDR3 region has the DNA TGTGCCAGCAGTTACTCAACCGGGACTTCAGGCGGTGAAGCTTTCTTT. Its translation is CASSYSTGTSGGEAFF.

The chain is built from TRBV19 and TRBJ2-7; 8 bases align to TRBD2. Germline CDR1 reads LNHDA; CDR2 reads SQIVND (reference sequence). V was clipped by 6 bases and J by 7 bases; unmatched bases: 8. This CDR3 has 13 residues. The CDR3 loop is CASSRGREEEQYF. The CDR3 bases are TGTGCCAGTAGCCGCGGGCGGGAGGAAGAGCAGTACTTC.

Of note for this clone: Other DNA sequences in the sample encode the same CDR3. The chain is built from TRBV29-1 and TRBJ1-2; 7 positions match TRBD1. V lost 7 bases to trimming and J lost 4 bases; unmatched junction nucleotides: 6. CDR3 length equals 12 residues. Germline values: CDR1 SQVTM, CDR2 ANQGSEA. The CDR3 sequence is CSGRDSLYGYTF. The DNA of the CDR3 is TGCAGCGGGAGGGACAGCCTCTATGGCTACACCTTC.

This clone was counted a few times. CDR3 in DNA: TGTGCCAGCAGTGGGCTTAGCGCAGATACGCAGTATTTT. Protein: CASSGLSADTQYF. The rearrangement joins TRBV6-1 to TRBJ2-3, with a tentative D call TRBD2 (5 bases). The CDR3 is 13 amino acids. CDR1 and CDR2 (germline): MNHNS, SASEGT. Trimming stripped 4 bases from V and 4 bases from J, with 9 bases between.